The entry that follows covers one T cell receptor (beta chain) sequence. V shed 5 bases, J shed 1 base, and the junction held 4 bases outside the gene matches. The CDR3 contains 15 residues. The germline gives CDR1 MDHEN, CDR2 SYDVKM. The data are from a study of T cells after posttransplantation cyclophosphamide. Profiled with immunoSEQ multiplex PCR; TCRdb holds only in-frame clones, not every one. Of more than 3,500 clones listed, about 70% are singletons. J is TRBJ2-4 and V is TRBV28; 8 bases map to TRBD1. The receptor's source is a man aged 45-60 years. Sample: memory CD8+ T cells sorted from blood. As DNA, the CDR3 is TGTGCCAGCAGTACCGGGACAGGTGCCAAAAACATTCAGTACTTC. It translates to CASSTGTGAKNIQYF. Full variable domain (outside the CDR3, taken from reference TRBV28 and TRBJ2-4): DVKVTQSSRYLVKRTGEKVFLECVQDMDHENMFWYRQDPGLGLRLIYFSYDVKMKEKGDIPEGYSVSREKKERFSLILESASTNQTSMYLCASSTGTGAKNIQYFGAGTRLSVL.